This T cell receptor (beta chain) was profiled in a study of T cell responses to AZD1222 COVID-19 vaccine. Study-wide results and limits: Only 5 or 6 AZD1222 recipients were seropositive at baseline.

V lost 2 bases, J lost 2 bases, and 2 bases stayed unmatched. The CDR3 contains 14 residues. Looked up from germline, CDR1 is MNHEY and CDR2 is SVGAGI. This table comes from immunoSEQ multiplex PCR, and its TCRdb copy is limited to in-frame clones, with some not included. The sample yields 140,000 to 150,000 clones, roughly 88% seen once. This clone has just a few counts. Its antigen is currently unknown. This chain connects TRBV6-5 to TRBJ2-7; 8 bases match TRBD1. The sequence derives from an adult in good health. The material was peripheral blood, obtained on day 0 of AZD1222 vaccination. In DNA form, the CDR3 reads TGTGCCAGCAGTTACGGACAGGGAGCCTACGAGCAGTACTTC. Encoded protein: CASSYGQGAYEQYF.